This section outlines one T cell receptor beta chain sequence together with its context. Its antigen is as yet unknown. The sample originates from a study of T cell responses to AZD1222 COVID-19 vaccine. The data were produced by immunoSEQ multiplex PCR, yet TCRdb's version contains in-frame clones alone and is incomplete. This sample has about 160,000 clones, with 92% found just once. The germline V gene encodes CDR1 WSHSY and CDR2 SAAADI. The CDR3 is 17 amino acids. Trimming took 4 bases from V and 0 from J, leaving 16 bases between them. Whole-study findings and limits: Only six or seven AZD1222 recipients tested seropositive at baseline. Regions 160-218 and 743-854 dominated among vaccine-associated CD4 TCRs spanning spike. Donors skewed white British and female; clonal diversity was possibly underestimated.

The sample here was peripheral blood, taken 28 days after the second AZD1222 dose. The receptor comes from an adult who received the AZD1222 COVID-19 vaccine. The gene calls are TRBV10-2 and TRBJ1-5, with D unclear. CDR3 DNA sequence: TGCGCCAGCAGTGGGCTTTCTGGACCCAATAGCAATCAGCCCCAGCATTTT. This gives the protein CASSGLSGPNSNQPQHF.